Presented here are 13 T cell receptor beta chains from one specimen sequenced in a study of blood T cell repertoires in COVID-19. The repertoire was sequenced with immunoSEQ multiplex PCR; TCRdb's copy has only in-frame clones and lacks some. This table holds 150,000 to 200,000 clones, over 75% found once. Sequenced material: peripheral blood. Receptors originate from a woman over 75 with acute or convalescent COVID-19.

This CDR3 reads CASSGQGETQYF. CDR3 DNA sequence: TGTGCCAGCAGCGGACAGGGGGAGACCCAGTACTTC. The chain links TRBV6-5 to TRBJ2-5, with 9 positions matching TRBD1. Trimming took 6 bases from V and 5 from J; bases not matched to a gene: 1. The CDR3 covers 12 residues. In germline, CDR1 is MNHEY, CDR2 SVGAGI.

The chain's CDR3 is CASSSSGEALGGYTF. DNA of the CDR3: TGTGCCAGCAGCTCAAGTGGGGAGGCGTTAGGTGGCTACACCTTC. The chain is built from TRBV7-9 and TRBJ1-2; unclear D gene. The V and J ends lost 4 bases and 7 bases respectively, with 19 bases between them. This CDR3 has 15 amino acids. Germline CDR1 and CDR2: SEHNR and FQNEAQ (reference sequence).

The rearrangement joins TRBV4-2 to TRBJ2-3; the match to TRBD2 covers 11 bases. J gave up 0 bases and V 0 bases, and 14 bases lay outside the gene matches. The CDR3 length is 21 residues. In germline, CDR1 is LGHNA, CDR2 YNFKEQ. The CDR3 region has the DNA TGTGCCAGCAGCCAAGAGAGTGGGACTAGCGGCTTGGGGCCCAGCACAGATACGCAGTATTTT. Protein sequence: CASSQESGTSGLGPSTDTQYF.

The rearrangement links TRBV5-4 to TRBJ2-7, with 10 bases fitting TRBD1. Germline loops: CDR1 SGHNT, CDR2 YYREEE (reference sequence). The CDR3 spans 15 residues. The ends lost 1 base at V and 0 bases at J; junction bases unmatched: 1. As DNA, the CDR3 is TGTGCCAGCAGCTTGAGGGACAGGGGCTCCTACGAGCAGTACTTC. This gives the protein CASSLRDRGSYEQYF.

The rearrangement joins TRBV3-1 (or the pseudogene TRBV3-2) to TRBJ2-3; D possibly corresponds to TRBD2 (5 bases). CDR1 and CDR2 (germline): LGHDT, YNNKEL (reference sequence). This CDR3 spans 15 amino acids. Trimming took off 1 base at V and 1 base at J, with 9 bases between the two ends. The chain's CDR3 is CASSQGAAGTDTQYF. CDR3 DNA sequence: TGTGCCAGCAGCCAAGGTGCAGCGGGCACAGATACGCAGTATTTT.

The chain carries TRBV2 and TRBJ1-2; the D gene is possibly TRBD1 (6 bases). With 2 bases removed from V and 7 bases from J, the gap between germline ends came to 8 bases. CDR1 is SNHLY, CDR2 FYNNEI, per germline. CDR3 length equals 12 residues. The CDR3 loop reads CASSEQGFGYTF. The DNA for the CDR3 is TGTGCCAGCAGTGAACAGGGGTTTGGCTACACCTTC.

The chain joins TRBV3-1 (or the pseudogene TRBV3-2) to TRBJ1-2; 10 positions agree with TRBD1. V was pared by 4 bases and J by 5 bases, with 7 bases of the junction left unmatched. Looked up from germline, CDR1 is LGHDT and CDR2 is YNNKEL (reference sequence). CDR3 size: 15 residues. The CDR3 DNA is TGTGCCAGCAGCCCCGGGACAGGGGTGAGGTATGGCTACACCTTC. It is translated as CASSPGTGVRYGYTF.

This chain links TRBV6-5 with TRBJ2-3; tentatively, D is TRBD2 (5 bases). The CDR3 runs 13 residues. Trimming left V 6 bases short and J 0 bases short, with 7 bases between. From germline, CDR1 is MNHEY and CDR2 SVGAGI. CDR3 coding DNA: TGTGCCAGCAGCAGGACTAGCACAGATACGCAGTATTTT. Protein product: CASSRTSTDTQYF.

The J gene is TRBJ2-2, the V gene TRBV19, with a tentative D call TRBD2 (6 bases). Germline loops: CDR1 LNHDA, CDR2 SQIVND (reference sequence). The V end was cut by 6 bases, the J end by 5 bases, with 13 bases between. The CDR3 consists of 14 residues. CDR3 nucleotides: TGTGCCAGTAGGTCTGGCGGGGTGACCGGGGAGCTGTTTTTT. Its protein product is CASRSGGVTGELFF.

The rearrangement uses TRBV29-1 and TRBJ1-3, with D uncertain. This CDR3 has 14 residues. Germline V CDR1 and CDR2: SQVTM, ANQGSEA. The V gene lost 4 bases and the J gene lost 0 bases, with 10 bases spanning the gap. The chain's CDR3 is CSVVRGNSGNTIYF. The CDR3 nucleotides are TGCAGCGTTGTTCGAGGGAACTCTGGAAACACCATATATTTT. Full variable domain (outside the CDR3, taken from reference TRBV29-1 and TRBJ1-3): SAVISQKPSRDICQRGTSLTIQCQVDSQVTMMFWYRQQPGQSLTLIATANQGSEATYESGFVIDKFPISRPNLTFSTLTVSNMSPEDSSIYLCSVVRGNSGNTIYFGEGSWLTVV.

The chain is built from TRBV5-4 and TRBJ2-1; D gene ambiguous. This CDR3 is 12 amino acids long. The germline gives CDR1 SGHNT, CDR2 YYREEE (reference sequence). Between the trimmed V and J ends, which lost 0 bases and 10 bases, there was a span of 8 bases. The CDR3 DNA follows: TGTGCCAGCAGCTTGGGACTTGGCGAGCAGTTCTTC. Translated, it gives CASSLGLGEQFF.

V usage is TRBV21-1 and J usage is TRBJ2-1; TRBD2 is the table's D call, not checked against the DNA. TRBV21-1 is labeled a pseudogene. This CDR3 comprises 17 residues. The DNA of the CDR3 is TGTGCCAGCAGCAAAGTGGAAGCGGGAGGGTTAGACAATGAGCAGTTCTTC. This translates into CASSKVEAGGLDNEQFF.

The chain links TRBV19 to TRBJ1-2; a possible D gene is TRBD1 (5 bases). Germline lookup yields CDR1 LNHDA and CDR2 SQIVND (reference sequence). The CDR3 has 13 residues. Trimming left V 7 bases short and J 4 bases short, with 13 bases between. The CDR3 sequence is CASTPGVAYGYTF. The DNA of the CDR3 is TGTGCCAGTACCCCGGGGGTAGCCTATGGCTACACCTTC.